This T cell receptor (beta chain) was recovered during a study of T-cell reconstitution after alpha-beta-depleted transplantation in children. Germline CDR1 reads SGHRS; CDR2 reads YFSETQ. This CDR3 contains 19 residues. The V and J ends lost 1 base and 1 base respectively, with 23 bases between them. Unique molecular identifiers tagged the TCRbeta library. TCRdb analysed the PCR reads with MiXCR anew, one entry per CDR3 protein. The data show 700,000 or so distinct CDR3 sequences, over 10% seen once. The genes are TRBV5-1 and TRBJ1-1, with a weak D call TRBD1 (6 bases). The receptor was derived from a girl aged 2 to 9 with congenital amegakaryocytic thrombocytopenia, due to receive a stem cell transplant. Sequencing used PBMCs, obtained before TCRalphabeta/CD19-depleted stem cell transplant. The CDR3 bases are TGCGCCAGCAGCTTGAGGGCTGCCTATTGGACAGATTCGAACACTGAAGCTTTCTTT. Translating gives CASSLRAAYWTDSNTEAFF. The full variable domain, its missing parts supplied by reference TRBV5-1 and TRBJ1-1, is KAGVTQTPRYLIKTRGQQVTLSCSPISGHRSVSWYQQTPGQGLQFLFEYFSETQRNKGNFPGRFSGRQFSNSRSEMNVSTLELGDSALYLCASSLRAAYWTDSNTEAFFGQGTRLTVV.